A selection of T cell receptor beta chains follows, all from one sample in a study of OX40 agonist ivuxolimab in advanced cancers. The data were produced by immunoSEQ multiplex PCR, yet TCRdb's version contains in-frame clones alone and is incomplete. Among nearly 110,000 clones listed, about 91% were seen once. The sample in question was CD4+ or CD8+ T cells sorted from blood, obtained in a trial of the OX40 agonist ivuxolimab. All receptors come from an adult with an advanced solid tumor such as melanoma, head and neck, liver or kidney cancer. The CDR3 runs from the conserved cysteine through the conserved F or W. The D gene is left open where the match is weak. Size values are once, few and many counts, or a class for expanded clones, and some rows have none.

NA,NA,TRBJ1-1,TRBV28,CASSYRSLFAFF,TGTGCCAGCAGTTACAGGTCCTTGTTTGCTTTCTTT
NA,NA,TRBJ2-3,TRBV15,CATSRDLGPATDTQYF,TGTGCCACCAGCAGAGATCTGGGCCCCGCCACAGATACGCAGTATTTT
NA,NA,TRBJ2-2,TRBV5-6,CASSLVPRANTGELFF,TGTGCCAGCAGCTTGGTGCCCAGGGCGAACACCGGGGAGCTGTTTTTT
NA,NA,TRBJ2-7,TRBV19,CASSIGPDRTSYEQYF,TGTGCCAGTAGTATAGGTCCCGACCGGACCTCCTACGAGCAGTACTTC
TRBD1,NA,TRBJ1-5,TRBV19,CASRTQGASQPQHF,TGTGCCAGTAGAACGCAGGGGGCAAGTCAGCCCCAGCATTTT
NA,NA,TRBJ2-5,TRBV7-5,CARSSTLGSPVETQYF,TGTGCCAGAAGCTCCACTTTAGGTAGCCCCGTCGAGACCCAGTACTTC
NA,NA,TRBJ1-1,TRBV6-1,CASSTQGNTEAFF,TGTGCCAGCAGTACACAGGGGAACACTGAAGCTTTCTTT
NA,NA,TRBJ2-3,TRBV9,CASSSQGWGTSTDTQYF,TGTGCCAGCAGCTCTCAGGGGTGGGGGACTAGCACAGATACGCAGTATTTT
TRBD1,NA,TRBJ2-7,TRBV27,CASRLGQERIYEQYF,TGTGCCAGCAGACTCGGACAGGAAAGAATCTACGAGCAGTACTTC
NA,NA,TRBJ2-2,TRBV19,CASSPRTINTGELFF,TGTGCCAGTAGTCCCCGGACAATTAACACCGGGGAGCTGTTTTTT
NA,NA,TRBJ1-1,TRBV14,CASWATVNTEAFF,TGTGCCAGTTGGGCGACAGTGAACACTGAAGCTTTCTTT
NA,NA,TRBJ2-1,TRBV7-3,CASSLGHWDEQFF,TGTGCCAGCAGCTTAGGTCATTGGGATGAGCAGTTCTTC
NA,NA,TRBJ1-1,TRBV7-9,CASSTYGVRGEAFF,TGTGCCAGCAGCACTTACGGGGTTAGGGGTGAAGCTTTCTTT
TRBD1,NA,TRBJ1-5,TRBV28,CASSLRTGFSNQPQHF,TGTGCCAGCAGTCTGAGGACAGGGTTTAGCAATCAGCCCCAGCATTTT
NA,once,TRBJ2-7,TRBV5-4,CASSPHEAYEQYF,TGTGCCAGCAGCCCTCATGAAGCTTACGAGCAGTACTTC
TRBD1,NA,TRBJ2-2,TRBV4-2,CASRQWDREDTGELFF,TGTGCCAGCAGGCAATGGGACAGGGAGGACACCGGGGAGCTGTTTTTT
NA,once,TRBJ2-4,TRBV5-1,CASSLEGMTKNIQYF,TGCGCCAGCAGCTTGGAGGGGATGACCAAAAACATTCAGTACTTC
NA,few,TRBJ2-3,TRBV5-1,CASSLWASLRQAGGKDTDTQYF,TGCGCCAGCAGCTTGTGGGCGTCGCTCAGACAGGCAGGCGGCAAAGACACAGATACGCAGTATTTT
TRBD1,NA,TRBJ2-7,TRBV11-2,CASSRSGTGYEQYF,TGTGCCAGCAGTCGATCCGGGACAGGTTACGAGCAGTACTTC
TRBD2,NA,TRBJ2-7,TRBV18,CASSPGTTLAYEQYF,TGTGCCAGCTCACCGGGGACTACCCTGGCCTACGAGCAGTACTTC
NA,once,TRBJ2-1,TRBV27,CASSFVGPPRDNEQFF,TGTGCCAGCAGTTTTGTAGGGCCACCACGGGACAATGAGCAGTTCTTC
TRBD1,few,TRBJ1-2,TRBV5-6,CASSLGQGDGYTF,TGTGCCAGCAGCTTGGGACAGGGGGATGGCTACACCTTC
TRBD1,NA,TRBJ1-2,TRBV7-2,CASSRDRGPTNYGYTF,TGTGCCAGCAGCCGTGACAGGGGGCCAACAAACTATGGCTACACCTTC
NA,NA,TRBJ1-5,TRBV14,CASSHLIIRGRDQPQHF,TGTGCCAGCAGCCACCTTATAATAAGGGGTCGTGATCAGCCCCAGCATTTT
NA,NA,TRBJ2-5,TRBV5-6,CASSPSPATTTQYF,TGTGCCAGCAGCCCCTCCCCGGCCACAACGACCCAGTACTTC